The T cell receptor (beta chain) under discussion was sequenced for a study of radiation and T cells in renal cell carcinoma. Study-wide results and limits: Top tumor clonotypes rose in blood 2 weeks post-radiation, then contracted.

This CDR3 has 17 residues. Germline loops: CDR1 SGHTA, CDR2 FQGNSA. V was pared by 4 bases and J by 4 bases, with 15 bases of the junction left unmatched. Concerning this clone itself: Its matching antigen is unknown.

As for time point: blood 4 weeks post-SBRT, at nephrectomy. Sample treatment: 15 Gy SBRT to primary tumor, nephrectomy 4 weeks later. Nephrectomy followed 15 Gy stereotactic body radiation by 4 weeks. Radiation-treated patients gave blood at baseline, week 2 and week 4. Clear cell pathology was present in this patient's renal cell carcinoma. The assay was immunoSEQ multiplex PCR, and TCRdb's table has in-frame clones only and misses some. The table lists 150,000 to 200,000 clones, less than 90% of them singletons, with roughly 12% in the top ten. The source material was blood, sampled from a patient whose treatment included radiotherapy and nephrectomy. J is TRBJ2-5 and V is TRBV7-2; 7 nucleotides line up with TRBD2. The source is a woman in her 50s with renal cell carcinoma. The CDR3 loop is CASSSGRRGTRGETQYF. CDR3 DNA: TGTGCCAGCAGCTCCGGCAGGCGGGGGACCCGGGGAGAGACCCAGTACTTC.